Presented here are 17 T cell receptor beta chains from one specimen sequenced in a study of graft-versus-host responses after intestinal transplantation. Profiled with immunoSEQ multiplex PCR; TCRdb holds only in-frame clones, not every one. The sample lists some 100,000 clones, roughly 90% seen once, with over 0.75% in the top ten. Their recognized antigens are unknown. The sequences come from unstimulated CD4+ T cells sorted from spleen or lymph node cells, collected before transplant. These receptors were obtained from a human donor who was the organ donor for an intestinal transplant.

The chain has TRBV30 and TRBJ2-7; tentative D call: TRBD1 (5 bases). The CDR3 is made up of 12 amino acids. CDR1 GTSNPN and CDR2 SVGIG come from the germline V gene (reference sequence). V lost 0 bases and J 7 bases, leaving 10 bases between the germline ends. The CDR3 is CAWSVGPGEQYF. CDR3 DNA sequence: TGTGCCTGGAGTGTCGGACCAGGGGAGCAGTACTTC.

This clone was observed once. The genes are TRBV5-6 and TRBJ2-5; TRBD2 aligns across 13 bases. V was clipped by 3 bases and J by 3 bases; unmatched bases: 5. The germline V gene has CDR1 SGHDT and CDR2 YYEEEE. The CDR3 is 16 residues long. CDR3 amino acids: CASSSIGLAGEETQYF. The CDR3 nucleotides are TGTGCCAGCAGCTCAATTGGACTAGCGGGGGAAGAGACCCAGTACTTC. Supplemented by reference TRBV5-6 and TRBJ2-5, the full variable domain reads DAGVTQSPTHLIKTRGQQVTLRCSPKSGHDTVSWYQQALGQGPQFIFQYYEEEERQRGNFPDRFSGHQFPNYSSELNVNALLLGDSALYLCASSSIGLAGEETQYFGPGTRLLVL.

The chain links TRBV5-1 to TRBJ1-1; 7 positions match TRBD1. Per germline, CDR1 SGHRS and CDR2 YFSETQ. Losses at the gene ends were 5 bases for V and 11 bases for J; bases not matched to a gene: 15. CDR3 length: 14 amino acids. In DNA form, the CDR3 reads TGCGCCAGCAGGCCCACGGGGGACAGCTTCTCGGCTTTCTTT. It specifies CASRPTGDSFSAFF.

The chain carries TRBV5-1 and TRBJ2-5; TRBD2 matches at 8 bases. V lost 2 bases to trimming and J lost 5 bases; unmatched junction nucleotides: 8. The germline V gene has CDR1 SGHRS and CDR2 YFSETQ. There are 15 residues in the CDR3. Here the CDR3 reads CASSFARGVWETQYF. CDR3 sequence (DNA): TGCGCCAGCAGCTTCGCGCGGGGGGTTTGGGAGACCCAGTACTTC.

This chain links TRBV7-2 with TRBJ2-1, with D perhaps matching TRBD2 (7 bases). CDR3 length equals 15 residues. Germline values: CDR1 SGHTA, CDR2 FQGNSA. V was clipped by 2 bases and J by 14 bases, with 22 bases between them. Written as DNA, the CDR3 is TGTGCCAGCAGCTTAAGGGGGGGGCCAGAAGCCGGAAAGTTCTTC. Amino acids: CASSLRGGPEAGKFF.

J is TRBJ1-3 and V is TRBV5-4; D not resolved. The germline V gene encodes CDR1 SGHNT and CDR2 YYREEE (reference sequence). Trimming took 4 bases from V and 4 from J, leaving 9 bases between them. The CDR3 contains 13 residues. The CDR3 nucleotides are TGTGCCAGCAGCCCCCGTTTGGGAAACACCATATATTTT. This codes for CASSPRLGNTIYF.

The chain uses TRBV4-1 and TRBJ2-6; D is unresolved. Trimming removed 3 bases at V and 2 bases at J, with 14 bases between. Germline V gene data show CDR1 as MGHRA and CDR2 as YSYEKL. CDR3 length equals 17 residues. CDR3 in DNA: TGCGCCAGCAGCCATGGGGTTGCATTGGCTGGGGCCAACGTCCTGACTTTC. Protein: CASSHGVALAGANVLTF.

The table lists this clone with a count of one. The rearrangement links TRBV30 to TRBJ1-6; D is undetermined. Germline CDR1 and CDR2: GTSNPN and SVGIG (reference sequence). There are 15 residues in the CDR3. The ends were cut back, 5 bases at V and 7 bases at J, with 18 bases in the middle. CDR3 protein: CAWLVGTAGNSPLHF. The CDR3 nucleotides read TGTGCCTGGCTAGTTGGAACGGCTGGAAATTCACCCCTCCACTTT.

V gene TRBV4-2 combines with J gene TRBJ1-6; D may be TRBD1 (6 bases). The CDR3 has 15 residues. Germline CDR1 and CDR2: LGHNA and YNFKEQ. Trimming removed 0 bases at V and 10 bases at J, with 13 bases between. The CDR3 region has the DNA TGTGCCAGCAGCCAAGACCGAGGGGGTCCCTCACCCCTCCACTTT. Translation: CASSQDRGGPSPLHF.

The chain joins TRBV28 to TRBJ1-2; TRBD1 aligns across 10 bases. The CDR3 is made up of 16 amino acids. J lost 2 bases, V lost 3 bases, and 6 bases had no gene match. Germline CDR1 is MDHEN and CDR2 is SYDVKM. Here the CDR3 reads CASSLGRTGGNYGYTF. For the CDR3, the DNA is TGTGCCAGCAGTTTGGGGCGGACAGGGGGGAACTATGGCTACACCTTC.

V gene TRBV4-1 combines with J gene TRBJ1-5; 9 nucleotides align to TRBD1. The J segment lost 5 bases and the V segment lost 1 base, leaving 3 bases of the junction unmatched. Germline assignment: CDR1 MGHRA and CDR2 YSYEKL. CDR3 size: 15 residues. Written as DNA, the CDR3 is TGCGCCAGCAGCCAAGGTGGGACAGGGCATCAGCCCCAGCATTTT. Translated, it gives CASSQGGTGHQPQHF.

The chain carries TRBV7-3 and TRBJ1-1; weak D call: TRBD1 (6 bases). There are 16 residues in the CDR3. V lost 1 base, J lost 0 bases, and 12 bases lay in between. Germline CDR1 is SGHTA and CDR2 is FQGTGA. The DNA of the CDR3 is TGTGCCAGCAGCTTAAACGGACAGTTAATGAACACTGAAGCTTTCTTT. Translated: CASSLNGQLMNTEAFF.

The chain joins TRBV18 to TRBJ2-7; D is uncertain. Trimming left V 2 bases short and J 3 bases short, with 11 bases between. The CDR3 has 14 amino acids. Germline loops: CDR1 KGHSH, CDR2 LQKENI. In DNA, the CDR3 is TGTGCCAGCTCACCAGTGGGGTGGGACTACGAGCAGTACTTC. It translates to CASSPVGWDYEQYF.

The J gene is TRBJ2-1, the V gene TRBV9; the match to TRBD2 covers 12 bases. The length of the CDR3 is 18 residues. CDR1 and CDR2 from the germline V gene are SGDLS and YYNGEE. The ends lost 2 bases at V and 3 bases at J; junction bases unmatched: 9. The CDR3 DNA reads as TGTGCCAGCAGCGTCGCGCCGCTAGCGGGGGGGCGCTACAATGAGCAGTTCTTC. It is translated as CASSVAPLAGGRYNEQFF.

The chain combines TRBV9 with TRBJ1-4, with D perhaps matching TRBD1 (5 bases). Germline V lookup: CDR1 SGDLS, CDR2 YYNGEE. V lost 5 bases, J lost 8 bases, and 16 bases lay in between. The CDR3 contains 14 residues. The CDR3 region is CASSYGEGREKLFF. In nucleotides, the CDR3 is TGTGCCAGCAGTTACGGAGAGGGACGCGAAAAACTGTTTTTT.

At least ten counts were recorded for this clone. The rearrangement joins TRBV10-3 to TRBJ2-7; D remains unclear. The V gene lost 4 bases and the J gene lost 2 bases, with 3 bases spanning the gap. The germline CDR1 and CDR2 sequences are ENHRY and SYGVKD. The CDR3 totals 11 residues. The CDR3 DNA reads TGTGCCATCAGTGCCGCCTACGAGCAGTACTTC. It specifies CAISAAYEQYF.

The chain has TRBV28 and TRBJ2-1, with a weak D call TRBD2 (5 bases). This CDR3 has 15 amino acids. Per germline, CDR1 MDHEN and CDR2 SYDVKM. V was pared by 6 bases and J by 4 bases, with 16 bases between. CDR3: CASSLDFREYNEQFF. CDR3 bases: TGTGCCAGCAGCCTTGACTTTAGGGAGTACAATGAGCAGTTCTTC.